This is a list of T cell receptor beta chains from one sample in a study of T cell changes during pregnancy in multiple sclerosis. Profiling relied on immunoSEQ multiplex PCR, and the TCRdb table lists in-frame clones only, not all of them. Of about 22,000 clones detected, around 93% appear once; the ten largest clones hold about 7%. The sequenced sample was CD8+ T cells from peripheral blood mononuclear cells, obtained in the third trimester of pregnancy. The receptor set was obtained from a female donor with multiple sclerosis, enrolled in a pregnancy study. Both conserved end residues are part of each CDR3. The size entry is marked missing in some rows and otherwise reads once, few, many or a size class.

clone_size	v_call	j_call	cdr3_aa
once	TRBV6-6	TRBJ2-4	CASSYSKRERSNIQYF
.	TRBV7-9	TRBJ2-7	CASSLETSSYEQYF
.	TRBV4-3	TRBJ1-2	CASSLDGQGPPHGYTF
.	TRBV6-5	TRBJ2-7	CASSYLETSYEQYF
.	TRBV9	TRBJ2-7	CASSVSDGTGSEQYF
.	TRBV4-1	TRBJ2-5	CASSQDLGDSWRTQYF
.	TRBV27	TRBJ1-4	CASSWFQGEREKLFF
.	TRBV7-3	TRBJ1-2	CASSPTGDLGYTF
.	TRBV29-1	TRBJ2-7	CSVVGLQGYEQYF
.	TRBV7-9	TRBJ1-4	CASSLPGQGNEKLFF
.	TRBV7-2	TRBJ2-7	CASSSGPRQYPYEQYF
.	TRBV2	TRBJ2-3	CASSDPGTDTSTDTQYF
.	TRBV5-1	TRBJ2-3	CASSLSAGGSTDTQYF
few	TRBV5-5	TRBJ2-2	CASSPEGASNTGELFF
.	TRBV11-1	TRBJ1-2	CASSLAGANYGYTF
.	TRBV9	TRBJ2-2	CASSVGEVAGPNTGELFF
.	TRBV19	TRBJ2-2	CASKGGTGELFF
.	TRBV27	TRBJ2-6	CASRPVLVGANVLTF
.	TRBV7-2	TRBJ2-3	CASSSGTSSADTQYF
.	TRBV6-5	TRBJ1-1	CASMHSGLDTEAFF
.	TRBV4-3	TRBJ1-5	CASSQGTGDRQPQHF
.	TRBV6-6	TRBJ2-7	CASTVTPGQSSYEQYF
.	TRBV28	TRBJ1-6	CASSLLRGKSNSPLHF
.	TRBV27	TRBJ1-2	CASSSTSGGVGHYGYTF
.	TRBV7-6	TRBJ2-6	CASSLQVRSGANVLTF
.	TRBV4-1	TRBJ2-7	CASSQDLASPPSYEQYF
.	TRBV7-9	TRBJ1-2	CASSLGTGVEGYTF
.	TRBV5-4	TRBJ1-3	CASSRDRDPGNTIYF
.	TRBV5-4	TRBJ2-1	CASSKGGDEQFF
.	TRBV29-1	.	CSVEVPGSPSYEQYF
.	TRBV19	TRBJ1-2	CASTWDSFPNYGYTF
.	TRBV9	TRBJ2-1	CASDKGWGAYNEQFF
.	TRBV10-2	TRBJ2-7	CASSESRGLTYEQYF
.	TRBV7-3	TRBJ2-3	CASSDRVHPADTQYF
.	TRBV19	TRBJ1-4	CASEWSGGGEKLFF
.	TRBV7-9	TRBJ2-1	CASSLASGNLYEQFF
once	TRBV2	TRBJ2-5	CASWGLAGGLLEETQYF
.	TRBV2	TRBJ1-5	CASSVDSQYSNQPQHF
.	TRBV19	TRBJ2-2	CASSIPPSGERNTGELFF
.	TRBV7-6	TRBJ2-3	CASSSRSTSTDTQYF
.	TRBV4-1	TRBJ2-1	CASSQGSGSLNEQFF
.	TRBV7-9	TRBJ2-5	CASSWDGGATETQYF
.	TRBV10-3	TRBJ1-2	CAISATPEEDYTF
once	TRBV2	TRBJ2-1	CASSESVGSSYNEQFF
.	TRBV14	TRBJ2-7	CASSQDSLGGYEQYF
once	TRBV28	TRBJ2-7	CASSFSLDRGLASYEQYF
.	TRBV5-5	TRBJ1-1	CASSLAAEAFF
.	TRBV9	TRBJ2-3	CASSVMEIDTQYF
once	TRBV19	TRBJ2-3	CATATPKTGEATDTQYF
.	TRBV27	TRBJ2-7	CASSLNPGGGAEQYF
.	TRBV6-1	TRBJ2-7	CASSAIQGEQYF
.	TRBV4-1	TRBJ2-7	CASSQAGEGSYEQYF
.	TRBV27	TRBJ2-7	CASSGTSGLELYEQYF
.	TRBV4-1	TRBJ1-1	CASSQDWPGPGMNTEAFF